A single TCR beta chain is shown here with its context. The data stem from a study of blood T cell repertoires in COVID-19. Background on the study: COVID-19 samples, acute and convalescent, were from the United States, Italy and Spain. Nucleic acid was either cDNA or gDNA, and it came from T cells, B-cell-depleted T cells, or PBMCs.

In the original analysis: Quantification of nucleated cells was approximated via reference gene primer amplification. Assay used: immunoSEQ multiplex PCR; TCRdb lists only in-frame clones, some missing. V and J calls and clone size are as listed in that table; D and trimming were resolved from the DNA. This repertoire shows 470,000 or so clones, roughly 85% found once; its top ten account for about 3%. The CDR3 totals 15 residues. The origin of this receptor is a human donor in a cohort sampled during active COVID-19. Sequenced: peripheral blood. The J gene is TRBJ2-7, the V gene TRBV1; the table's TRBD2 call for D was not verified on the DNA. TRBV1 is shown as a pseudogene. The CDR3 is CTSSQDPTSGNEQYF. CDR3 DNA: TGCACCAGCAGCCAAGACCCTACTAGCGGGAATGAGCAGTACTTC.